The 32 T cell receptor beta chains below all came from one sample that was sequenced in a study of T cells in Graves' hyperthyroidism and ophthalmopathy. Amplified TCR beta CDR3 regions came from RNA transcripts. HTBI primers drove first-round RT-PCR of the TCR CDR3. Each CDR3 protein is one row after TCRdb ran MiXCR on the multiplex PCR reads. The sample carries 700,000 to 950,000 distinct CDR3 sequences, under 45% recorded once. Sequenced sample: blood. The receptors shown here come from a woman aged 35 to 49 with Graves' hyperthyroidism.

This rearrangement joins TRBV25-1 to TRBJ1-6; D ambiguous. This CDR3 is 16 amino acids long. Trimming shortened V by 7 bases and J by 0 bases, and 13 bases separated the two germline ends. Germline CDR1 and CDR2: MGHDK and SYGVNS. The DNA for the CDR3 is TGTGCCAGCATCATGGACGGACTCTCCTATAATTCACCCCTCCACTTT. Translation: CASIMDGLSYNSPLHF.

This clonotype was recorded many times. The chain recombines TRBV12-3 or TRBV12-4 with TRBJ2-5; D perhaps matches TRBD1 (7 bases). The CDR3 length is 14 residues. Between the trimmed V and J ends, which lost 6 bases and 4 bases, there was a span of 15 bases. The chain's CDR3 is CASSETGEAETQYF. CDR3 nucleotide sequence: TGTGCCAGCAGCGAAACAGGGGAGGCAGAGACCCAGTACTTC.

There are many counts of this clonotype. The chain employs TRBV6-5 and TRBJ1-6; 7 nucleotides line up with TRBD1. This CDR3 region has 15 residues. Unmatched junction bases numbered 6, after V lost 0 bases and J lost 10 bases. Per germline, CDR1 MNHEY and CDR2 SVGAGI. CDR3 nucleotide sequence: TGTGCCAGCAGTTACTCGAAAGCAGGGGGGTCACCCCTCCACTTT. It codes for CASSYSKAGGSPLHF.

This clonotype was seen ten or more times. The rearrangement joins TRBV25-1 to TRBJ1-6; no definite D call. Trimming pared 3 bases from V and 2 bases from J, leaving 8 bases between. There are 15 residues in the CDR3. Germline V gives CDR1 MGHDK, CDR2 SYGVNS. CDR3 sequence (DNA): TGTGCCAGCAGTGAGCTGTCGACCTATAATTCACCCCTCCACTTT. Its protein product is CASSELSTYNSPLHF.

CDR3 bases: TGCAGTGCTATTCCCCTAGCGTTCAATCAAGGAGAGACCCAGTACTTC. This encodes CSAIPLAFNQGETQYF. This chain uses TRBV20-1 with TRBJ2-5, with D perhaps matching TRBD2 (6 bases). The germline V and J ends were trimmed by 4 bases and 4 bases, with 22 bases remaining between them. This CDR3 has 16 amino acids. Germline CDR1 DFQATT, CDR2 SNEGSKA (reference sequence).

For this clonotype: Just one base apart from a much larger clone, this may be a read error. V gene TRBV19 combines with J gene TRBJ1-4; TRBD1 aligns across 10 bases. The CDR3 length is 14 residues. Looked up from germline, CDR1 is LNHDA and CDR2 is SQIVND (reference sequence). CDR3 in DNA: TGTGCCAGTGGTATGTGGACAGGGGGTGAAAAACTGTTTTTT. It is translated as CASGMWTGGEKLFF.

This clonotype was detected ten times or more. CDR3 DNA sequence: TGCGCCAGCAGCTACGACAGGCCTTCGGCACCCCTCCACTTT. This encodes CASSYDRPSAPLHF. The J gene is TRBJ1-6, the V gene TRBV5-1, with D perhaps TRBD1 (6 bases). The ends were cut back, 3 bases at V and 11 bases at J, with 15 bases in the middle. Per the germline V gene, CDR1 is SGHRS and CDR2 is YFSETQ. CDR3 length: 14 amino acids.

This clonotype was seen at least ten times. This sequence joins TRBV19 and TRBJ1-3, with a weak D call TRBD1 (6 bases). CDR3 size: 12 residues. The V end was cut by 7 bases, the J end by 7 bases, with 11 bases between. Germline assignment: CDR1 LNHDA and CDR2 SQIVND (reference sequence). The CDR3 DNA is TGTGCCAGTAAACAGGGTTGGAACACCATATATTTT. Translation: CASKQGWNTIYF.

This clonotype occurred once. Relative to the germline gene, one junction end is altered; a read error may explain this. In DNA, the CDR3 is TGTGCCGGCAGCTTCGGAACAGGGACGGACTATGGCTACACCTTC. Residues: CAGSFGTGTDYGYTF. This chain joins TRBV7-6 and TRBJ1-2; D might be TRBD1 (6 bases). The CDR3 runs to 15 residues. Germline assignment: CDR1 SGHVS and CDR2 FNYEAQ. The full variable domain, its missing parts supplied by reference TRBV7-6 and TRBJ1-2, is GAGVSQSPRYKVTKRGQDVALRCDPISGHVSLYWYRQALGQGPEFLTYFNYEAQQDKSGLPNDRFSAERPEGSISTLTIQRTEQRDSAMYRCAGSFGTGTDYGYTFGSGTRLTVV.

The table lists this clonotype with a few counts. The genes are TRBV19 and TRBJ2-2; 8 bases fit TRBD2. After removal of 6 bases from V and 3 bases from J, the junction contained 9 bases not matched to a gene. From germline, CDR1 is LNHDA and CDR2 SQIVND (reference sequence). The CDR3 extends over 16 amino acids. CDR3 residues: CASSDGGAGDTGELFF. The CDR3 nucleotides are TGTGCCAGTAGCGACGGGGGGGCCGGGGACACCGGGGAGCTGTTTTTT.

The rearrangement uses TRBV7-3 and TRBJ2-7, with 12 nucleotides matching TRBD2. Germline V CDR1 and CDR2: SGHTA, FQGTGA. V trimming: 9 bases; J trimming: 3 bases; junction bases outside the gene matches: 21. This CDR3 is built from 19 residues. As DNA, the CDR3 is TGTGCCAGTAGTCCACGGCCGGAGAGACTAGCGGGAGACCTCTACGAGCAGTACTTC. It encodes CASSPRPERLAGDLYEQYF.

This clonotype was counted only a few times. The chain joins TRBV4-2 to TRBJ1-1; TRBD1 aligns across 9 bases. This CDR3 region has 16 residues. The J segment lost 3 bases and the V segment lost 0 bases, leaving 5 bases of the junction unmatched. Germline-derived CDR1 and CDR2 are LGHNA and YNFKEQ. DNA of the CDR3: TGTGCCAGCAGCCAAGATTGGGGACAGGGATACACTGAAGCTTTCTTT. Residues: CASSQDWGQGYTEAFF.

CDR3 amino acids: CAWSPLEGNQPQHF. CDR3 DNA sequence: TGTGCCTGGAGTCCCCTGGAGGGCAATCAGCCCCAGCATTTT. The rearrangement links TRBV30 to TRBJ1-5; D gene unclear. CDR3 size: 14 residues. The germline V gene encodes CDR1 GTSNPN and CDR2 SVGIG (reference sequence). V was shortened by 2 bases and J by 2 bases, with 10 bases between the two germline ends.

The chain joins TRBV4-3 to TRBJ2-7; D assignment may be TRBD1 or TRBD2 (5 bases each). Trimming cost V 5 bases and J 4 bases, with 18 bases left between them. From germline, CDR1 is LGHNA and CDR2 YSLEER. CDR3 length: 15 residues. As DNA, the CDR3 is TGCGCCAGCAGCGATCGAGTTCGGGGCAGGTACGAGCAGTACTTC. Protein sequence: CASSDRVRGRYEQYF.

The chain carries TRBV14 and TRBJ1-2, with a weak D call TRBD1 (6 bases). V lost 4 bases and J lost 5, with 23 bases in between. The CDR3 is made up of 17 amino acids. Germline V CDR1 and CDR2: SGHDN, FVKESK. The CDR3 here is CASSLDRTDVKLYGYTF. In nucleotides, the CDR3 is TGTGCCAGCAGCCTCGACCGGACAGACGTGAAATTATATGGCTACACCTTC.

The sample holds a few counts of this clonotype. V is TRBV5-1 and J is TRBJ1-4, with 10 bases identical to TRBD1. Germline V gives CDR1 SGHRS, CDR2 YFSETQ. Trimming cost V 4 bases and J 6 bases; bases outside gene matches: 3. The CDR3 has 14 amino acids. The CDR3 loop is CASSRGTGDEKLFF. The CDR3 region has the DNA TGCGCCAGCAGCCGGGGGACAGGGGATGAAAAACTGTTTTTT.

J is TRBJ1-6 and V is TRBV19; D unresolved. CDR3 length: 11 amino acids. V lost 8 bases and J 12 bases, leaving 11 bases between the germline ends. Germline CDR1 and CDR2: LNHDA and SQIVND (reference sequence). CDR3 coding DNA: TGTGCCAGTCAAACGACGGGACCCCTCCACTTT. Protein product: CASQTTGPLHF.

The rearrangement joins TRBV4-1 to TRBJ2-5, with unresolved D. V lost 1 base to trimming and J lost 7 bases, with 16 bases between them. The CDR3 length is 15 residues. CDR1 and CDR2 (germline): MGHRA, YSYEKL. This chain's CDR3 is CASSQVYQYLRTQYF. The CDR3 DNA reads as TGCGCCAGCAGCCAAGTATACCAGTATTTGCGGACCCAGTACTTC.

The rearrangement uses TRBV20-1 and TRBJ1-5; D unclear. The CDR3 spans 17 residues. The germline CDR1 and CDR2 sequences are DFQATT and SNEGSKA (reference sequence). V lost 6 bases to trimming and J lost 2 bases, with 23 bases between them. This chain's CDR3 is CSAPRPGGLSGNQPQHF. CDR3 nucleotide sequence: TGCAGTGCCCCCCGGCCCGGCGGACTCAGCGGCAATCAGCCCCAGCATTTT.

As to this clonotype: One end of the junction fails to match germline, which may point to a read error. The chain is built from TRBV10-3 and TRBJ2-6; TRBD2 matches 14 bases. Germline CDR1 and CDR2: ENHRY and SYGVKD. The CDR3 is made up of 18 amino acids. CDR3 amino acids: CASSLGLAGGSGANVLTF. Written as DNA, the CDR3 is TGTGCCAGCAGTCTCGGACTAGCGGGAGGCTCTGGGGCCAACGTCCTGACTTTC.

Many counts were recorded for this clonotype. V usage is TRBV2 and J usage is TRBJ1-5; no definite D call. V dropped 5 bases and J dropped 1 base, with 9 bases sitting between them. This CDR3 comprises 14 residues. Per the germline V gene, CDR1 is SNHLY and CDR2 is FYNNEI. This CDR3 reads CASSPGYSNQPQHF. CDR3 bases: TGTGCCAGCAGTCCCGGATACAGCAATCAGCCCCAGCATTTT.

This chain uses TRBV19 with TRBJ1-5, with D possibly being TRBD1 (6 bases). Per germline, CDR1 LNHDA and CDR2 SQIVND (reference sequence). Trimming stripped 6 bases from V and 1 base from J, with 19 bases between. The CDR3 is 17 amino acids. CDR3 DNA sequence: TGTGCCAGTAGCCTTTCAAGGGGGTATAGGAGCAATCAGCCCCAGCATTTT. Its protein is CASSLSRGYRSNQPQHF.

This clonotype turned up a few times. This rearrangement joins TRBV5-8 to TRBJ1-5; D call uncertain. The ends were cut back, 2 bases at V and 0 bases at J, with 9 bases in the middle. Per germline, CDR1 SGHTS and CDR2 YDEGEE. The CDR3 sequence is 15 residues long. CDR3: CASSFGLDSNQPQHF. CDR3 coding DNA: TGTGCCAGCAGCTTTGGTTTGGATAGCAATCAGCCCCAGCATTTT.

In its sample, this clonotype was seen a few times. The genes are TRBV28 and TRBJ1-2, with D perhaps matching TRBD1 (6 bases). V lost 5 bases and J lost 4, with 14 bases in between. Germline values: CDR1 MDHEN, CDR2 SYDVKM. The CDR3 is 14 residues long. CDR3 sequence reads: CASSLGTGPYGYTF. The CDR3 DNA follows: TGTGCCAGCAGTCTAGGAACAGGGCCCTATGGCTACACCTTC.

This clonotype has more than one count but fewer than ten. The chain carries TRBV9 and TRBJ2-2, with 11 bases that match TRBD2. The V gene end was trimmed by 2 bases and the J gene end by 5 bases; junction bases not matched to a gene: 2. This CDR3 is 15 amino acids long. Germline V lookup: CDR1 SGDLS, CDR2 YYNGEE. CDR3 sequence reads: CASSVLAGGTGELFF. Written as DNA, the CDR3 is TGTGCCAGCAGCGTCCTAGCGGGAGGTACCGGGGAGCTGTTTTTT.

CDR3 DNA sequence: TGTGCCAGCAGCCGGAGGACAGGGGGGACTACTAACTATGGCTACACCTTC. Its protein product is CASSRRTGGTTNYGYTF. The chain links TRBV7-8 to TRBJ1-2, with TRBD1 matching over 10 bases. With 5 bases clipped from V and 0 bases from J, the junction kept 9 bases outside the gene matches. This CDR3 region has 17 residues. The germline V gene encodes CDR1 SGHVS and CDR2 FQNEAQ.

About this clonotype: A much larger clonotype is one base distant, so this may be a read error. The chain recombines TRBV10-3 with TRBJ1-2; D is uncertain. The CDR3 length is 14 residues. Germline V CDR1 and CDR2: ENHRY, SYGVKD. The CDR3 is CASSSGRGVGGYTF. DNA of the CDR3: TGTGCCAGCAGTTCCGGACGGGGAGTAGGTGGCTACACCTTC.

This clonotype occurred a few times. CDR3 amino acids: CASSQLPDQGARELFF. The DNA for the CDR3 is TGTGCCAGCAGCCAGCTCCCTGACCAGGGGGCACGGGAGCTGTTTTTT. The chain employs TRBV5-8 and TRBJ2-2, with TRBD1 matching over 8 bases. The germline V gene encodes CDR1 SGHTS and CDR2 YDEGEE. CDR3 length: 16 residues. V gave up 4 bases and J gave up 9 bases; unmatched junction bases: 14.

V usage is TRBV14 and J usage is TRBJ1-2; tentative D call: TRBD1 (6 bases). From germline, CDR1 is SGHDN and CDR2 FVKESK. The CDR3 consists of 16 residues. Trimming left V 1 base short and J 4 bases short, with 16 bases between. CDR3 amino acids: CASSQGRQGRVYGYTF. The CDR3 nucleotides are TGTGCCAGCAGCCAAGGTCGTCAGGGGCGCGTCTATGGCTACACCTTC. The full variable domain, its missing parts supplied by reference TRBV14 and TRBJ1-2, is EAGVTQFPSHSVIEKGQTVTLRCDPISGHDNLYWYRRVMGKEIKFLLHFVKESKQDESGMPNNRFLAERTGGTYSTLKVQPAELEDSGVYFCASSQGRQGRVYGYTFGSGTRLTVV.

V and J are TRBV11-2 and TRBJ1-1; TRBD1 is a possible D gene (6 bases). Trimming took 8 bases from V and 1 from J, leaving 14 bases between them. The CDR3 runs 14 residues. Germline V gene lookup returns CDR1 SGHAT and CDR2 FQNNGV. CDR3 DNA sequence: TGTGCCAGCTTCCGGACAGCTACGAACACTGAAGCTTTCTTT. It codes for CASFRTATNTEAFF.

This clonotype was found a few times. The chain carries TRBV20-1 and TRBJ2-2; 7 positions agree with TRBD2. The germline V gene has CDR1 DFQATT and CDR2 SNEGSKA (reference sequence). CDR3 length: 13 residues. With V trimmed by 3 bases and J by 7 bases, 5 bases remained unmatched. CDR3 coding DNA: TGCAGTGCTAGCGGGAGGTCTATCGGGGAGCTGTTTTTT. Translating it yields CSASGRSIGELFF.

In the case of this clonotype: A much larger clone is a single base away; this may be a read error. Lacking the conserved final phenylalanine or tryptophan, this CDR3 likely reflects a read error. The rearrangement uses TRBV6-5 and TRBJ2-7; a possible D gene is TRBD1 (5 bases). The length of the CDR3 is 13 residues. Trimming took 2 bases from V and 7 from J, leaving 12 bases between them. Germline V gene lookup returns CDR1 MNHEY and CDR2 SVGAGI. This CDR3 is CASSYAGIQEQYL. The CDR3 nucleotides are TGTGCCAGCAGTTACGCAGGGATTCAGGAGCAGTACCTC.